These 20 T cell receptor beta chains came from one sample sequenced in a study of T-cell memory formation after mild COVID-19. One entry per CDR3 protein, called by TCRdb with MiXCR from the 5' RACE reads. The sample lists fewer than 700,000 distinct CDR3 sequences; roughly 18% were seen once. The sequencing sample was made of PBMCs or a T cell subset sorted from them (not recorded which). All receptors come from an adult woman who had mild COVID-19 (a few samples of this study predate the infection). Cell type and time point are not known.

The gene calls are TRBV2 and TRBJ1-5, with a tentative D call TRBD1 (5 bases). CDR3 size: 14 residues. The germline V and J ends were trimmed by 4 bases and 1 base, with 8 bases remaining between them. Germline assignment: CDR1 SNHLY and CDR2 FYNNEI. The CDR3 reads CASSGRDSNQPQHF. The CDR3 bases are TGTGCCAGCAGTGGAAGGGACAGCAATCAGCCCCAGCATTTT.

The chain couples TRBV11-1 to TRBJ2-3, with 9 bases that match TRBD2. V shed 3 bases, J shed 2 bases, and the junction held 6 bases outside the gene matches. Germline-derived CDR1 and CDR2 are SGHAT and FQDESV (reference sequence). The CDR3 totals 16 residues. The CDR3 reads CASSLVQRGATDTQYF. CDR3 bases: TGTGCCAGCAGCTTGGTCCAGCGGGGGGCCACAGATACGCAGTATTTT. Based on the CDR3 plus reference TRBV11-1 and TRBJ2-3, the full variable domain is EAEVAQSPRYKITEKSQAVAFWCDPISGHATLYWYRQILGQGPELLVQFQDESVVDDSQLPKDRFSAERLKGVDSTLKIQPAELGDSAMYLCASSLVQRGATDTQYFGPGTRLTVL.

This clonotype was recorded many times. This sequence joins TRBV30 and TRBJ2-7; 7 nucleotides align to TRBD1. V dropped 2 bases and J dropped 7; count of bases not matched to a gene: 11. Germline V gene lookup returns CDR1 GTSNPN and CDR2 SVGIG (reference sequence). The CDR3 consists of 14 residues. CDR3 in DNA: TGTGCCTGGAGTTGGGGACAGCCCTTGGGGGAGCAGTACTTC. Protein product: CAWSWGQPLGEQYF.

This chain uses TRBV3-1 with TRBJ1-1; D possibly corresponds to TRBD1 (6 bases). The CDR3 is 14 amino acids. CDR1 LGHDT and CDR2 YNNKEL come from the germline V gene (reference sequence). The V and J ends lost 7 bases and 4 bases respectively, with 16 bases between them. The CDR3, as DNA: TGTGCCAGCACCCTCCAAGGGGGGGGCACTGAAGCTTTCTTT. Amino acid sequence: CASTLQGGGTEAFF.

J is TRBJ2-3 and V is TRBV5-5; D may be TRBD1 or TRBD2 (5 bases each). There are 16 residues in the CDR3. V was shortened by 1 base and J by 1 base, with 13 bases between the two germline ends. Germline lookup yields CDR1 SGHKS and CDR2 YYEKEE (reference sequence). The CDR3 DNA reads TGTGCCAGCAGCTTGCAGCCGGGACCGGGCACAGATACGCAGTATTTT. This gives the protein CASSLQPGPGTDTQYF.

In this sample, this clonotype turned up once. The rearrangement links TRBV24-1 to TRBJ2-1; D remains unclear. From germline, CDR1 is KGHDR and CDR2 SFDVKD. V lost 4 bases, J lost 9 bases, and 9 bases lay in between. The CDR3 sequence is 12 residues long. The CDR3 protein is CATSELGFEQFF. The DNA for the CDR3 is TGTGCCACCAGTGAACTGGGATTTGAGCAGTTCTTC.

The chain uses TRBV6-2 or TRBV6-3 and TRBJ2-7, with a possible D match to TRBD2 (6 bases). Germline V CDR1 and CDR2: MNHEY, SVGEGT. Trimming removed 6 bases from V and 2 bases from J, with 14 bases in between. CDR3 length: 14 amino acids. CDR3 DNA sequence: TGTGCCAGCAGAAATCCGGGACTGCCCTACGAGCAGTACTTC. Translated, it gives CASRNPGLPYEQYF.

This clonotype came up a few times. The genes are TRBV10-3 and TRBJ2-7; 7 nucleotides align to TRBD1. Germline V gene lookup returns CDR1 ENHRY and CDR2 SYGVKD. There are 14 residues in the CDR3. V trimming: 4 bases; J trimming: 7 bases; junction bases outside the gene matches: 10. This CDR3 reads CAISAPGQVREQYF. The CDR3 DNA reads as TGTGCCATCAGTGCCCCTGGACAGGTGCGAGAGCAGTACTTC.

This clonotype was recorded many times. The chain carries TRBV5-1 and TRBJ2-3; 9 positions agree with TRBD2. The CDR3 length is 15 residues. The V and J ends lost 0 bases and 4 bases, in that order; junction bases with no gene match: 3. Germline lookup yields CDR1 SGHRS and CDR2 YFSETQ. The CDR3 DNA reads as TGCGCCAGCAGCTTGGGGACTAGCGATGCAGATACGCAGTATTTT. The encoded protein is CASSLGTSDADTQYF.

The rearrangement joins TRBV7-2 to TRBJ2-1, with 11 bases identical to TRBD2. CDR3 length: 17 amino acids. Germline V gives CDR1 SGHTA, CDR2 FQGNSA. Germline trimming cut 4 bases from V and 1 base from J; bases unmatched to any gene: 6. Written as DNA, the CDR3 is TGTGCCAGCAGCTCCCGACTAGCGGGGATATCCTACAATGAGCAGTTCTTC. Protein product: CASSSRLAGISYNEQFF.

This clonotype was counted only a few times. V is TRBV12-3 or TRBV12-4 and J is TRBJ2-1; 7 bases map to TRBD2. With 5 bases clipped from V and 7 bases from J, the junction kept 14 bases outside the gene matches. The CDR3 totals 16 residues. CDR3 region: CASSPPGAGEGNEQFF. In DNA form, the CDR3 reads TGTGCCAGCAGTCCCCCCGGGGCGGGAGAGGGGAATGAGCAGTTCTTC.

This rearrangement joins TRBV15 to TRBJ2-3; D possibly corresponds to TRBD2 (6 bases). V was pared by 6 bases and J by 4 bases, with 11 bases between. CDR3 length equals 13 residues. Germline V lookup: CDR1 LNHNV, CDR2 YYDKDF (reference sequence). CDR3 region: CATRSGLSDTQYF. In DNA form, the CDR3 reads TGTGCCACCAGGTCCGGACTATCAGATACGCAGTATTTT.

This clonotype was detected a few times. The CDR3, as DNA: TGTGCCACCAGCCAAAGCGGGGACATACAAGAGACCCAGTACTTC. It codes for CATSQSGDIQETQYF. The J gene is TRBJ2-5, the V gene TRBV24-1; perhaps TRBD2 as D (7 bases). With 7 bases removed from V and 2 bases from J, the gap between germline ends came to 16 bases. This CDR3 region has 15 residues. Germline assignment: CDR1 KGHDR and CDR2 SFDVKD.

This clonotype has at least ten counts. V gene TRBV15 combines with J gene TRBJ2-1, with a weak D call TRBD1 (5 bases). Looked up from germline, CDR1 is LNHNV and CDR2 is YYDKDF (reference sequence). V gave up 2 bases and J gave up 4 bases, with 12 bases separating them. This CDR3 has 15 amino acids. The CDR3 DNA reads as TGTGCCACCAGCAGACAGGGCCTGTGGTACAATGAGCAGTTCTTC. It yields the protein CATSRQGLWYNEQFF.

The chain recombines TRBV30 with TRBJ1-1; D not certain. The V end lost 2 bases, the J end lost 2 bases, and 6 bases lay between the germline ends. Germline loops: CDR1 GTSNPN, CDR2 SVGIG (reference sequence). There are 12 residues in the CDR3. DNA of the CDR3: TGTGCCTGGAGTCCTGGCAACACTGAAGCTTTCTTT. This codes for CAWSPGNTEAFF.

CDR3 sequence: CASSPSEGVGEAFF. The CDR3, as DNA: TGTGCCAGCAGTCCCTCTGAGGGGGTTGGTGAAGCTTTCTTT. This rearrangement joins TRBV6-5 to TRBJ1-1, with TRBD1 as a possible D gene (6 bases). There are 14 residues in the CDR3. Germline V gives CDR1 MNHEY, CDR2 SVGAGI. The germline V and J ends were trimmed by 5 bases and 7 bases, with 17 bases remaining between them.

V and J are TRBV19 and TRBJ1-4, with TRBD1 as a possible D gene (5 bases). CDR1 and CDR2 from the germline V gene are LNHDA and SQIVND (reference sequence). The CDR3 is 14 residues long. V lost 5 bases and J lost 7, with 14 bases in between. The CDR3 region is CASSPGARVEKLFF. CDR3 DNA: TGTGCCAGTAGTCCTGGGGCGCGTGTTGAAAAACTGTTTTTT.

This clonotype was picked up many times. The chain carries TRBV25-1 and TRBJ1-1; no reliable D call. Germline V gene lookup returns CDR1 MGHDK and CDR2 SYGVNS. The V end was cut by 8 bases, the J end by 1 base, with 8 bases between. This CDR3 comprises 12 residues. CDR3 sequence: CASRIGNTEAFF. For the CDR3, the DNA is TGTGCCAGCCGGATTGGGAACACTGAAGCTTTCTTT.

The chain combines TRBV27 with TRBJ2-1, with 10 positions matching TRBD2. This CDR3 spans 16 amino acids. In germline, CDR1 is MNHEY, CDR2 SMNVEV (reference sequence). V lost 8 bases and J lost 9; bases outside the gene matches: 16. CDR3 nucleotide sequence: TGTGCCAGCTCTGAGGGCCTAGCGGGAGTTGTCGGTGAGCAGTTCTTC. It encodes CASSEGLAGVVGEQFF.

V is TRBV7-9 and J is TRBJ2-2; 10 bases are shared with TRBD2. V was clipped by 3 bases and J by 7 bases; unmatched bases: 5. The CDR3 spans 15 residues. The germline CDR1 and CDR2 sequences are SEHNR and FQNEAQ (reference sequence). The CDR3 coding sequence is TGTGCCAGCAGCTTCGGGCTAGCGGGAGTCGGGGAGCTGTTTTTT. It encodes CASSFGLAGVGELFF.